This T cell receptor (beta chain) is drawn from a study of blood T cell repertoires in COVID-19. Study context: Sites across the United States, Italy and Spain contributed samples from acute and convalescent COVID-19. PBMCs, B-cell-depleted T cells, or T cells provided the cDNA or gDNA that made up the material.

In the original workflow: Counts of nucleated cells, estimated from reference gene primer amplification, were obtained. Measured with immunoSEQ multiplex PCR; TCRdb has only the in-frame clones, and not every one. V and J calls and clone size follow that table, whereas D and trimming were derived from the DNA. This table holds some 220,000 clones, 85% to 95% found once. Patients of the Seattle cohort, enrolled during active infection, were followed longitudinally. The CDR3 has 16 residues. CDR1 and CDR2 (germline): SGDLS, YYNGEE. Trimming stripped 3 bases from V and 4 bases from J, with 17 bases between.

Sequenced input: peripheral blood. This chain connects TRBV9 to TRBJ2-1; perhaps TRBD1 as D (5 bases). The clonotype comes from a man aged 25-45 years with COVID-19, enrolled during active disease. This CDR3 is CASSAHTGTLYNEQFF. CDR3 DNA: TGTGCCAGCAGCGCACACACAGGAACGCTTTACAATGAGCAGTTCTTC.